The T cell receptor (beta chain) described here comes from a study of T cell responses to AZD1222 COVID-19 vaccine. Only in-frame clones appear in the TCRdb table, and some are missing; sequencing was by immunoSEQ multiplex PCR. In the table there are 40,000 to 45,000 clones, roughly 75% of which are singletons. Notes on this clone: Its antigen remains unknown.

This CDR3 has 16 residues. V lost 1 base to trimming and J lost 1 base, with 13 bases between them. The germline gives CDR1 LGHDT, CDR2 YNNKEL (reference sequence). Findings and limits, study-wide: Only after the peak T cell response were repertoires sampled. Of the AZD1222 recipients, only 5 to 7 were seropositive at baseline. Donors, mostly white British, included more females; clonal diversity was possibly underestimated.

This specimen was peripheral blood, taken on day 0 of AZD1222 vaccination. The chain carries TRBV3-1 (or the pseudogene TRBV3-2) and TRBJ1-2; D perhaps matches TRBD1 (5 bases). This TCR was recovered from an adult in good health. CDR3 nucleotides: TGTGCCAGCAGCCAAGCCTCACAGGTTATTAACTATGGCTACACCTTC. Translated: CASSQASQVINYGYTF.